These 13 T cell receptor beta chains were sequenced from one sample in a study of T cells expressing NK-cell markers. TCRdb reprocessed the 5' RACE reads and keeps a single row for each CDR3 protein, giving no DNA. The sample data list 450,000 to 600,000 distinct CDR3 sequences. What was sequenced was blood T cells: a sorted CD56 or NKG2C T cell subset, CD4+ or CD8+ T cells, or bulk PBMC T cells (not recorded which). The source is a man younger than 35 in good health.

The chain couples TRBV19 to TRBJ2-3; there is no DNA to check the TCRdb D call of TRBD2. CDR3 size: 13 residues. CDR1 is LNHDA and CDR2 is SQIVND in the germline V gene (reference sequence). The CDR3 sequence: CASSIRPGDTQYF. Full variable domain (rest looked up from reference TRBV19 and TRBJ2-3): DGGITQSPKYLFRKEGQNVTLSCEQNLNHDAMYWYRQDPGQGLRLIYYSQIVNDFQKGDIAEGYSVSREKKESFPLTVTSAQKNPTAFYLCASSIRPGDTQYFGPGTRLTVL.

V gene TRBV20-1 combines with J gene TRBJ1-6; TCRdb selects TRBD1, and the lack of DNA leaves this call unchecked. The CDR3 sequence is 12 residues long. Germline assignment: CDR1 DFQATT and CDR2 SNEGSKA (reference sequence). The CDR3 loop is CSGGAGNSPLHF.

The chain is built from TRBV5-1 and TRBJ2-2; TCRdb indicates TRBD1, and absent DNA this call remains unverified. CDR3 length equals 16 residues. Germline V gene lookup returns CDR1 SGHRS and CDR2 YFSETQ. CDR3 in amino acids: CASSLSPGKNTGELFF.

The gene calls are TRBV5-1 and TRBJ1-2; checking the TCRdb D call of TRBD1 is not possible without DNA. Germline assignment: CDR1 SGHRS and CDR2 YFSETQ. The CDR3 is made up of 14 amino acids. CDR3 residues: CASSLIGGANGYTF. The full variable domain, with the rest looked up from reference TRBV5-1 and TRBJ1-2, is KAGVTQTPRYLIKTRGQQVTLSCSPISGHRSVSWYQQTPGQGLQFLFEYFSETQRNKGNFPGRFSGRQFSNSRSEMNVSTLELGDSALYLCASSLIGGANGYTFGSGTRLTVV.

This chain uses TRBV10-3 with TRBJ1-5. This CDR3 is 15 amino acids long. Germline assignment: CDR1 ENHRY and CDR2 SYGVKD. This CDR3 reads CATQGSDSPAEPQHF.

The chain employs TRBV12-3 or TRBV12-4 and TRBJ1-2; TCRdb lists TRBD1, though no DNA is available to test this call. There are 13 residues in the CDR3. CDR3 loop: CASSWTGNYGYTF.

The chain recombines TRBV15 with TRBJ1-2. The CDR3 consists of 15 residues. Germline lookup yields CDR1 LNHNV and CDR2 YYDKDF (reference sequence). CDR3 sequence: CATSRRLDGNYGYTF.

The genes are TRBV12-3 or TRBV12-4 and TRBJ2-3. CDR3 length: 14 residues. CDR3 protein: CASVADLTTDTQYF.

The CDR3 sequence: CAWAGTRYTGELFF. V usage is TRBV30 and J usage is TRBJ2-2; TCRdb's assignment of TRBD1 cannot be checked, as there is no DNA. Germline CDR1 and CDR2: GTSNPN and SVGIG (reference sequence). The CDR3 extends over 14 amino acids.

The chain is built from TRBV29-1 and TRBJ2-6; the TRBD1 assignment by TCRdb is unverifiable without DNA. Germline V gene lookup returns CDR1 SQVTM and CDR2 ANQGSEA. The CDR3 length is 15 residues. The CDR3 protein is CSVGQGAQGANVLTF. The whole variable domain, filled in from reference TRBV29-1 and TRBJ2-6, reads SAVISQKPSRDICQRGTSLTIQCQVDSQVTMMFWYRQQPGQSLTLIATANQGSEATYESGFVIDKFPISRPNLTFSTLTVSNMSPEDSSIYLCSVGQGAQGANVLTFGAGSRLTVL.

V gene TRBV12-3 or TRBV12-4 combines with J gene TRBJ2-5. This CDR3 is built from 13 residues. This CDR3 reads CASSVLSQETQYF.

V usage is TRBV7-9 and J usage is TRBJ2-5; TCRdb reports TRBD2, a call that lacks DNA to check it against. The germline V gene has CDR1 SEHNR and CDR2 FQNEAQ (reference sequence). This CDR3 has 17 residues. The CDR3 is CASSLVVGVGPWETQYF.

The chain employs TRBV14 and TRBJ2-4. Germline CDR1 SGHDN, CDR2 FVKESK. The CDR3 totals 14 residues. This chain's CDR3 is CASSLRLGIDIQYF.